The clone carrying this T cell receptor (beta chain) has a count of ten or more. Time point described: newly diagnosed GD, antithyroid drugs for less than 3 months. RNA from PBMCs was the source of the TCR library. The data were taken from a study of regulatory T cells in long-lasting Graves disease. V was shortened by 7 bases and J by 6 bases, with 15 bases between the two germline ends. Germline CDR1 MNHEY, CDR2 SVGEGT. CDR3 length equals 13 residues. Both iRepertoire HTBI primers and Arm-PCR of CDR3 regions were used to build the TCR beta libraries. TCRdb recomputed calls from the multiplex PCR reads with MiXCR, one row per CDR3 protein. The sample gives under 300,000 distinct CDR3 sequences, 20% to 25% of which show up once; 11% to 15% is in the top ten.

The rearrangement uses TRBV6-2 or TRBV6-3 and TRBJ2-5; D is undetermined. The clonotype was recovered from a female donor with Graves disease. Sequenced here: peripheral blood mononuclear cells (PBMCs), sampled at new diagnosis, from a patient treated with antithyroid drugs. DNA for the CDR3: TGTGCCAGCAAGCCCGAGGTGGGAAAGACCCAGTACTTC. Protein sequence: CASKPEVGKTQYF.